A selection of T cell receptor beta chains follows, all from one sample in a study of persistence of HIV-infected CD4 T cells. Their recognized antigens are unknown. TCRdb's table, derived via immunoSEQ multiplex PCR, lists solely in-frame clones and lacks some. The sample shows around 40,000 clones, roughly 90% of them seen only once. The material sequenced was CD4+ T cells sorted from PBMCs after approximately 20-hour stimulation, taken from a patient who received antiretroviral therapy. Every receptor here comes from an adult man with HIV who was CMV-seropositive. Both conserved end residues are part of each CDR3. Fields, in order: J gene, D gene, V gene, CDR3 length, clone size, CDR3 protein, CDR3 DNA. The D gene is left open where the match is weak. Not every row has a clone size; where given, it reads once, few, many or a size class.

TRBJ2-7	NA	TRBV5-1	15	NA	CASSLGGARGDEQYF	TGCGCCAGCAGCTTGGGGGGGGCGCGAGGAGACGAGCAGTACTTC
TRBJ2-1	TRBD2	TRBV29-1	13	NA	CSVSGGLHNEQFF	TGCAGCGTCAGCGGGGGGCTCCACAATGAGCAGTTCTTC
TRBJ1-2	NA	TRBV12-3/TRBV12-4	12	few	CASSFGEVGYTF	TGTGCCAGCAGTTTCGGGGAGGTTGGCTACACCTTC
TRBJ2-3	TRBD2	TRBV27	16	NA	CASSYKAGADTDTQYF	TGTGCCAGCAGTTACAAAGCGGGGGCGGACACAGATACGCAGTATTTT
TRBJ2-1	NA	TRBV19	20	NA	CASSIGLEGLVVGSYNEQFF	TGTGCCAGTAGTATTGGGTTGGAGGGGCTTGTGGTCGGCTCCTACAATGAGCAGTTCTTC
TRBJ2-7	NA	TRBV28	12	NA	CASRSGEYEQYF	TGTGCCAGCAGATCGGGAGAGTACGAGCAGTACTTC
TRBJ2-7	NA	TRBV5-1	13	NA	CASSLIPTEEQYF	TGCGCCAGCAGCTTGATTCCCACGGAGGAGCAGTACTTC
TRBJ1-1	TRBD1	TRBV18	15	once	CASSPERTGRTEAFF	TGTGCCAGCTCACCAGAAAGGACAGGGCGGACTGAAGCTTTCTTT
TRBJ1-5	NA	TRBV15	16	NA	CATSRDTRYSNQPQHF	TGTGCCACCAGCAGAGATACGAGGTATAGCAATCAGCCCCAGCATTTT
TRBJ1-3	NA	TRBV19	15	NA	CASREGRAAGNTIYF	TGTGCCAGTAGGGAGGGCAGGGCCGCTGGAAACACCATATATTTT
TRBJ2-7	NA	TRBV5-1	12	once	CASSRDSYEQYF	TGCGCCAGCAGCCGTGACTCCTACGAGCAGTACTTC
TRBJ1-1	NA	TRBV10-3	12	few	CASSQGRAEAFF	TGTGCCTCATCACAGGGTAGGGCTGAAGCTTTCTTT
TRBJ2-1	NA	TRBV12-3/TRBV12-4	13	NA	CASSLDTRNEQFF	TGTGCCAGCAGCCTAGACACGAGGAATGAGCAGTTCTTC
TRBJ1-5	TRBD1	TRBV7-2	15	NA	CASSRGTGSWQPQHF	TGTGCCAGCAGCAGGGGGACAGGGAGCTGGCAGCCCCAGCATTTT
TRBJ1-1	NA	TRBV7-2	15	NA	CASSYRDILNTEAFF	TGTGCCAGCAGCTACCGGGACATCCTGAACACTGAAGCTTTCTTT
TRBJ2-3	NA	TRBV2	14	NA	CASRTAGHTDTQYF	TGTGCCAGCAGAACGGCTGGGCACACAGATACGCAGTATTTT
TRBJ2-3	NA	TRBV6-6	13	NA	CASSHQGYDTQYF	TGTGCCAGCAGCCACCAAGGGTACGATACGCAGTATTTT
TRBJ1-1	TRBD1	TRBV10-3	14	NA	CAIAGTGLNTEAFF	TGTGCCATCGCCGGGACAGGGTTAAACACTGAAGCTTTCTTT
TRBJ2-7	TRBD1	TRBV5-1	14	NA	CASGRGDSGYEQYF	TGCGCCAGCGGGAGAGGGGACAGTGGCTACGAGCAGTACTTC
TRBJ2-6	NA	TRBV5-8	15	once	CASSFPGSGANVLTF	TGTGCCAGCAGCTTTCCCGGCTCTGGGGCCAACGTCCTGACTTTC
TRBJ1-2	TRBD1	TRBV19	14	once	CASSLVRGQSGYTF	TGTGCCAGTAGTTTGGTCAGGGGGCAGAGTGGCTACACCTTC
TRBJ1-1	NA	TRBV3-1/TRBV3-2	12	NA	CASSFVNTEAFF	TGTGCCAGCAGCTTCGTAAACACTGAAGCTTTCTTT
TRBJ2-6	TRBD1	TRBV5-1	15	NA	CASAYRGTGANVLTF	TGCGCCAGCGCATACAGGGGGACTGGGGCCAACGTCCTGACTTTC
TRBJ1-1	TRBD1	TRBV6-6	14	NA	CASSLGQGNTEAFF	TGTGCCAGCAGTTTGGGACAGGGGAACACTGAAGCTTTCTTT
TRBJ1-2	NA	TRBV6-1	14	NA	CASSEQEGPYGYTF	TGTGCCAGCAGTGAGCAGGAGGGTCCCTATGGCTACACCTTC
TRBJ1-2	NA	TRBV19	16	NA	CASSINHLGINYGYTF	TGTGCCAGTAGTATCAACCACCTAGGGATCAACTATGGCTACACCTTC
TRBJ2-6	NA	TRBV6-5	15	NA	CASLLQGSGANVLTF	TGTGCCAGTCTTTTACAGGGTTCTGGGGCCAACGTCCTGACTTTC
TRBJ1-5	NA	TRBV10-3	13	NA	CAISGTENQPQHF	TGTGCCATCAGTGGGACAGAGAATCAGCCCCAGCATTTT
TRBJ2-7	TRBD1	TRBV28	12	NA	CASQTGGYEQYF	TGTGCCAGCCAAACAGGGGGCTACGAGCAGTACTTC
TRBJ2-1	NA	TRBV6-6	15	NA	CASSGRAGAYNEQFF	TGTGCCAGCAGTGGGAGGGCAGGGGCCTACAATGAGCAGTTCTTC
TRBJ1-1	TRBD1	TRBV28	16	NA	CASSSGGTGGRGEAFF	TGTGCCAGCAGTTCCGGAGGGACAGGGGGCCGGGGCGAAGCTTTCTTT
TRBJ1-4	NA	TRBV3-1/TRBV3-2	13	NA	CASSQGGREKLFF	TGTGCCAGCAGCCAAGGCGGGCGGGAAAAACTGTTTTTT
TRBJ2-7	TRBD1	TRBV4-1	15	NA	CASSHGDRDAYEQYF	TGCGCCAGCAGCCATGGAGACAGGGACGCCTACGAGCAGTACTTC
TRBJ1-1	NA	TRBV30	13	NA	CAWSVQVNTEAFF	TGTGCCTGGAGTGTACAGGTGAACACTGAAGCTTTCTTT
TRBJ1-4	NA	TRBV18	13	NA	CASSRGRNEKLFF	TGTGCCAGCTCACGCGGGCGGAATGAAAAACTGTTTTTT
TRBJ1-1	NA	TRBV21-1	18	NA	CASSTSRQGWSLYTEAFF	TGTGCCAGCAGCACCTCCCGTCAGGGGTGGTCTTTGTACACTGAAGCTTTCTTT
TRBJ1-4	NA	TRBV27	15	NA	CASSPRPAFNEKLFF	TGTGCCAGCAGTCCGCGACCCGCCTTTAATGAAAAACTGTTTTTT
TRBJ2-3	TRBD1	TRBV29-1	15	NA	CSVLLGTGFTDTQYF	TGCAGCGTTCTCCTAGGGACAGGTTTTACAGATACGCAGTATTTT
TRBJ1-1	NA	TRBV10-3	12	NA	CAASTGNTEAFF	TGTGCCGCCTCGACTGGGAACACTGAAGCTTTCTTT
TRBJ1-1	NA	TRBV6-5	14	NA	CASLEGGGRTEAFF	TGTGCCAGTTTAGAAGGAGGGGGGCGAACTGAAGCTTTCTTT
TRBJ2-1	TRBD2	TRBV5-1	14	once	CASSFPSGVNEQFF	TGCGCCAGCAGCTTTCCTAGCGGGGTCAATGAGCAGTTCTTC
TRBJ1-1	NA	TRBV9	18	once	CASSVAFIPPGGGTEAFF	TGTGCCAGCAGCGTAGCCTTTATCCCCCCAGGCGGCGGGACTGAAGCTTTCTTT
TRBJ1-2	NA	TRBV28	13	NA	CASSLARVRSYTF	TGTGCCAGCAGTTTAGCCAGGGTTCGGAGCTACACCTTC
TRBJ2-7	NA	TRBV29-1	14	NA	CSARTGTIQGEQYF	TGCAGCGCCCGCACCGGGACCATCCAGGGGGAGCAGTACTTC
TRBJ2-2	NA	TRBV6-5	15	once	CASSHPGGGGPELFF	TGTGCCAGCAGCCACCCAGGAGGGGGCGGGCCCGAGCTGTTTTTT
TRBJ1-2	TRBD1	TRBV6-6	14	NA	CASSYRDRGYGYTF	TGTGCCAGCAGTTACCGGGACAGGGGTTATGGCTACACCTTC
TRBJ1-6	NA	TRBV5-4	13	NA	CASSLYGDSPLHF	TGTGCCAGCAGCTTGTACGGAGATTCACCCCTCCACTTT
TRBJ1-1	TRBD1	TRBV25-1	16	NA	CASSEEATGEDTEAFF	TGTGCCAGCAGTGAAGAGGCGACAGGGGAGGACACTGAAGCTTTCTTT
TRBJ2-3	TRBD2	TRBV5-5	17	few	CASSSGLLAGPTDTQYF	TGTGCCAGCAGCTCCGGGTTACTAGCGGGGCCCACAGATACGCAGTATTTT
TRBJ1-5	NA	TRBV5-6	16	NA	CASSFRTNNGNQPQHF	TGTGCCAGCAGCTTTAGGACCAACAATGGCAATCAGCCCCAGCATTTT
TRBJ2-1	NA	TRBV18	15	NA	CASSPGRSSYNEQFF	TGTGCCAGCTCACCGGGGCGGAGTTCCTACAATGAGCAGTTCTTC
TRBJ2-1	NA	TRBV24-1	16	NA	CATSDGGGPSYNEQFF	TGTGCCACCAGTGATGGGGGGGGCCCCTCTTACAATGAGCAGTTCTTC
TRBJ1-3	NA	TRBV4-1	16	NA	CASSQGVVRSGNTIYF	TGCGCCAGCAGCCAAGGAGTCGTACGCTCTGGAAACACCATATATTTT
TRBJ1-4	TRBD1	TRBV15	14	NA	CATRQGAANEKLFF	TGTGCCACCAGGCAGGGGGCGGCTAATGAAAAACTGTTTTTT
TRBJ2-3	NA	TRBV5-1	14	once	CASSLGVKGDTQYF	TGCGCCAGCAGCTTGGGTGTTAAAGGGGATACGCAGTATTTT
TRBJ1-6	NA	TRBV12-3/TRBV12-4	12	NA	CASSRLGSPLHF	TGTGCCAGCAGCCGATTAGGGTCACCCCTCCACTTT
TRBJ1-1	NA	TRBV18	16	NA	CASSLTAAGGNTEAFF	TGTGCCAGCTCACTCACAGCTGCCGGGGGGAACACTGAAGCTTTCTTT
TRBJ1-3	NA	TRBV9	12	NA	CASSPIGNTIYF	TGTGCCAGCAGCCCTATTGGAAACACCATATATTTT
TRBJ2-1	TRBD1	TRBV2	15	NA	CASSTDRGRPGEQFF	TGTGCCAGCAGTACCGACAGGGGGCGCCCCGGGGAGCAGTTCTTC
TRBJ2-5	TRBD1	TRBV24-1	15	NA	CATSDASRGIETQYF	TGTGCCACCAGTGATGCTAGCAGGGGGATAGAGACCCAGTACTTC